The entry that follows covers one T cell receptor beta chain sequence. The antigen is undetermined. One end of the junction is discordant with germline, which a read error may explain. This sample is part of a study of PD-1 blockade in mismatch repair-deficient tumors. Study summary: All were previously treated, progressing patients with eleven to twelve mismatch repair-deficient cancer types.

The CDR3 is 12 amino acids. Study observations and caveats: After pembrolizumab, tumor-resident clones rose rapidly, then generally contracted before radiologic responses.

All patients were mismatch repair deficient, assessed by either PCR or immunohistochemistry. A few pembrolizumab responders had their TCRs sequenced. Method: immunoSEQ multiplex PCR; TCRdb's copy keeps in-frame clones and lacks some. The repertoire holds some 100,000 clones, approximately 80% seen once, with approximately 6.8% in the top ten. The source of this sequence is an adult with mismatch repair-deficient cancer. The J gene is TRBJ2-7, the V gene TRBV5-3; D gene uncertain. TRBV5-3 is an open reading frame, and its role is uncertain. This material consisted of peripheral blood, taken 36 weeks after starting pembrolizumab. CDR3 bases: TGTGCCAGCAGCTCGAGACTCGGCGAGCAGTACTTC. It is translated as CASSSRLGEQYF.